These T cell receptor beta chains were read from a single sample in a study of blood T cell repertoires in COVID-19. This table comes from immunoSEQ multiplex PCR, and its TCRdb copy is limited to in-frame clones, with some not included. The sample lists 410,000 or so clones; about 89% were seen once. Sequencing input: peripheral blood. These receptors originate from a woman in her thirties or forties with COVID-19, enrolled during active disease. Both conserved end residues are part of each CDR3. D genes are given only for firm matches. Some rows mark clone size as missing; the rest say once, few, many or name a class of expanded clone.

j_gene | abundance | len | v_gene | d_gene | CDR3aa | CDR3nt
TRBJ2-1 | - | 13 | TRBV7-3 | TRBD1 | CASSLTGGNEQFF | TGTGCCAGCAGCCTCACAGGGGGCAATGAGCAGTTCTTC
TRBJ2-7 | - | 16 | TRBV5-6 | TRBD1 | CASSLERDRVRGEQYF | TGTGCCAGCAGCTTGGAACGGGACAGGGTCCGGGGCGAGCAGTACTTC
TRBJ1-2 | once | 13 | TRBV25-1 | TRBD1 | CASSEQGAAGYTF | TGTGCCAGCAGTGAACAGGGGGCGGCTGGCTACACCTTC
TRBJ2-3 | - | 16 | TRBV4-3 | TRBD2 | CASSQEERGGQDTQYF | TGCGCCAGCAGCCAAGAGGAGCGGGGGGGCCAGGATACGCAGTATTTT
TRBJ2-1 | once | 15 | TRBV3-1/TRBV3-2 | - | CASSQPIRTSLEQFF | TGTGCCAGCAGCCAACCGATAAGGACTTCCTTAGAGCAGTTCTTC
TRBJ1-2 | - | 15 | TRBV19 | - | CASSTHRTADYGYTF | TGTGCCAGTAGTACCCATAGGACAGCTGACTATGGCTACACCTTC
TRBJ2-3 | - | 18 | TRBV4-3 | TRBD2 | CASSPGTPARGSTDTQYF | TGCGCCAGCAGCCCGGGGACTCCAGCGCGGGGGAGCACAGATACGCAGTATTTT
TRBJ1-5 | - | 15 | TRBV28 | TRBD1 | CASSRQGAHGQPQHF | TGTGCCAGCAGTCGTCAGGGGGCGCATGGTCAGCCCCAGCATTTT
TRBJ1-6 | - | 15 | TRBV5-5 | - | CASSLDPQGGSPLHF | TGTGCCAGCAGCTTGGATCCGCAGGGTGGTTCACCCCTCCACTTT
TRBJ2-7 | - | 16 | TRBV5-1 | TRBD1 | CASSVQGTGSSYEQYF | TGCGCCAGCAGCGTTCAGGGGACAGGGAGTTCCTACGAGCAGTACTTC
TRBJ1-5 | - | 15 | TRBV7-6 | - | CASSLDSTSNQPQHF | TGTGCCAGCAGCTTAGATTCGACATCTAATCAGCCCCAGCATTTT
TRBJ1-1 | - | 16 | TRBV2 | - | CASTPRPRVMDTEAFF | TGTGCCAGCACCCCTCGCCCCAGGGTCATGGACACTGAAGCTTTCTTT
TRBJ2-1 | - | 13 | TRBV6-5 | TRBD2 | CASSYWTSGEQFF | TGTGCCAGCAGTTACTGGACTAGCGGGGAGCAGTTCTTC
TRBJ1-1 | once | 13 | TRBV5-5 | - | CASSFSGGPEAFF | TGTGCCAGCAGCTTCTCGGGGGGCCCTGAAGCTTTCTTT
TRBJ1-4 | - | 12 | TRBV19 | - | CASSNQREKLFF | TGTGCCAGTAGTAACCAGAGGGAAAAACTGTTTTTT
TRBJ1-1 | once | 16 | TRBV7-9 | - | CASSFRQSSLNTEAFF | TGTGCCAGCAGCTTTCGACAGAGCAGTTTGAACACTGAAGCTTTCTTT
TRBJ2-1 | - | 15 | TRBV14 | - | CASSQARTAYNEQFF | TGTGCCAGCAGCCAAGCACGGACTGCATACAATGAGCAGTTCTTC
TRBJ1-5 | - | 14 | TRBV18 | - | CASSPAWENQPQHF | TGTGCCAGCTCACCGGCTTGGGAGAATCAGCCCCAGCATTTT
TRBJ2-1 | - | 16 | TRBV11-3 | TRBD2 | CASSLDGAGGDNEQFF | TGTGCCAGCAGCTTAGATGGGGCGGGAGGGGACAATGAGCAGTTCTTC
TRBJ2-7 | - | 14 | TRBV5-1 | - | CASSLGVRGYEQYF | TGCGCCAGCAGCTTGGGGGTCAGGGGCTACGAGCAGTACTTC
TRBJ2-5 | - | 14 | TRBV5-4 | TRBD1 | CASSSTGFQETQYF | TGTGCCAGCAGTTCGACAGGGTTCCAAGAGACCCAGTACTTC
TRBJ1-2 | - | 11 | TRBV20-1 | - | CSARADYGYTF | TGCAGTGCTAGAGCGGACTATGGCTACACCTTC
TRBJ2-3 | - | 17 | TRBV30 | - | CAWSTWPPSESTDTQYF | TGTGCCTGGAGTACCTGGCCCCCTAGCGAAAGCACAGATACGCAGTATTTT
TRBJ2-2 | few | 15 | TRBV7-3 | TRBD1 | CASRPTGANTGELFF | TGTGCCAGCAGACCCACAGGGGCTAACACCGGGGAGCTGTTTTTT
TRBJ2-3 | - | 14 | TRBV18 | TRBD1 | CASSEGTGQGTQYF | TGTGCCAGCTCAGAAGGGACAGGCCAAGGGACGCAGTATTTT
TRBJ1-5 | - | 15 | TRBV28 | TRBD1 | CASTGAGQGAQPQHF | TGTGCCAGCACGGGCGCGGGACAGGGTGCTCAGCCCCAGCATTTT
TRBJ2-1 | - | 14 | TRBV2 | - | CASSSLTGDNEQFF | TGTGCCAGCAGTAGCTTGACAGGAGACAATGAGCAGTTCTTC
TRBJ1-3 | - | 16 | TRBV5-6 | - | CASSLPPYSPGNTIYF | TGTGCCAGCAGCTTGCCCCCCTACAGTCCTGGAAACACCATATATTTT
TRBJ2-7 | - | 21 | TRBV27 | TRBD2 | CASAGRASDSPAPLFTYEQYF | TGTGCCAGCGCGGGGAGGGCTAGCGATTCTCCAGCACCCCTTTTTACCTACGAGCAGTACTTC
TRBJ1-2 | - | 15 | TRBV19 | TRBD1 | CASSIRTGTNYGYTF | TGTGCCAGTAGTATCCGGACAGGGACTAACTATGGCTACACCTTC
TRBJ2-3 | - | 17 | TRBV3-1/TRBV3-2 | - | CASSQELADISTDTQYF | TGTGCCAGCAGCCAAGAATTAGCGGATATAAGCACAGATACGCAGTATTTT
TRBJ2-2 | - | 13 | TRBV15 | - | CATRGEVVGELFF | TGTGCCACCAGAGGAGAAGTCGTGGGGGAGCTGTTTTTT
TRBJ2-3 | - | 12 | TRBV7-3 | TRBD2 | CASSSPGGTQYF | TGTGCCAGCAGCTCCCCGGGAGGAACGCAGTATTTT